Detailed here is one TCR beta chain. This record belongs to a study of OX40 agonist ivuxolimab in advanced cancers. This CDR3 comprises 15 residues. The V segment lost 0 bases and the J segment 6 bases; nucleotides outside the gene matches: 8. Germline CDR1 and CDR2: SQVTM and ANQGSEA. Only in-frame clones appear in the TCRdb table, and some are missing; sequencing was by immunoSEQ multiplex PCR. The sample records around 11,000 clones, 77% being singletons. The chain carries TRBV29-1 and TRBJ2-4; 7 bases agree with TRBD2. The material sequenced was CD4+ or CD8+ T cells sorted from blood, taken in a trial of the OX40 agonist ivuxolimab. The TCR originated in an adult with an advanced solid tumor such as melanoma, head and neck, liver or kidney cancer. The CDR3 is CSVEDPSGDLNIQYF. The DNA for the CDR3 is TGCAGCGTTGAAGATCCTAGCGGAGACCTAAACATTCAGTACTTC. The full variable domain, completed using reference TRBV29-1 and TRBJ2-4, is SAVISQKPSRDICQRGTSLTIQCQVDSQVTMMFWYRQQPGQSLTLIATANQGSEATYESGFVIDKFPISRPNLTFSTLTVSNMSPEDSSIYLCSVEDPSGDLNIQYFGAGTRLSVL.